This TCR beta chain comes out of a study of blood T cell repertoires in COVID-19. At the level of the study: Nucleic acid was either cDNA or gDNA, and it came from T cells, B-cell-depleted T cells, or PBMCs.

Each participant's cohort was designated according to participant-reported clinical history. Profiling relied on immunoSEQ multiplex PCR, and the TCRdb table lists in-frame clones only, not all of them. In the table there are hundreds of thousands of clones, nearly 90% of which are singletons. The source material was PBMCs or T cells enriched from blood (not recorded which). The TCR comes from a woman in her forties or fifties who had been exposed to COVID-19.

The CDR3 DNA sequence: TGTGCCAGCACAACACAGGGGGGCGGCTACACCTTC. Translating gives CASTTQGGGYTF. This chain links TRBV27 with TRBJ1-2; TRBD1 matches at 8 bases. Germline CDR1 and CDR2: MNHEY and SMNVEV (reference sequence). The CDR3 contains 12 residues. Germline trimming cut 7 bases from V and 8 bases from J; bases unmatched to any gene: 6.